This T cell receptor (beta chain) stems from a study of T-cell reconstitution after alpha-beta-depleted transplantation in children. Study-wide points: Newly made T cells mostly supplied T-cell counts and diversity one year after transplant. For some patients, TCRbeta diversity was high at day 60 because of recipient T cells and thymic progenitors that survived.

Trimming cost V 1 base and J 3 bases, with 4 bases left between them. CDR1 is SEHNR and CDR2 is FQNEAQ in the germline V gene (reference sequence). The CDR3 contains 14 residues. Preparation of the TCRbeta library involved a method that used unique molecular identifiers. Each CDR3 protein gets one entry after TCRdb re-called the PCR reads with MiXCR. Of hundreds of thousands of distinct CDR3 sequences listed, about 26% were seen once; the top ten hold roughly 2.6%. This clonotype was seen repeatedly, ten times or more. Its antigen is unidentified. The V gene is TRBV7-9, the J gene TRBJ1-6; D is unclear. Specimen: PBMCs, collected before TCRalphabeta/CD19-depleted stem cell transplant. The receptor comes from a girl aged 2 to 10 with Fanconi anemia, due to receive a stem cell transplant. The CDR3 here is CASSLDGYNSPLHF. For the CDR3, the DNA is TGTGCCAGCAGCTTAGACGGCTATAATTCACCCCTCCACTTT.